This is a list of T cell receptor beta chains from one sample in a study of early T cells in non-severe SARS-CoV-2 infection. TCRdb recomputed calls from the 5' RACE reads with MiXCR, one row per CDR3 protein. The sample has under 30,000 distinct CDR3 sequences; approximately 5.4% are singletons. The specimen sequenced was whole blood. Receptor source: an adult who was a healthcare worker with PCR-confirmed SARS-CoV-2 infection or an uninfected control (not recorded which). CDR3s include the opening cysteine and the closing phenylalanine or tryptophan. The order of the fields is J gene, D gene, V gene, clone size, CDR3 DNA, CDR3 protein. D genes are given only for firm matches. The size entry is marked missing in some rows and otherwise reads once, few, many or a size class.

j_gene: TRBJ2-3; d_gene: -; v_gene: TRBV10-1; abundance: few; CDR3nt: TGCGCCAGCAGTGACGCCTCGACAGATACGCAGTATTTT; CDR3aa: CASSDASTDTQYF
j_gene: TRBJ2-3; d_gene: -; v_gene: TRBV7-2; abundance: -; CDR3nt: TGTGCCAGCAGCTTTTTCGGGGCCCGCACAGATACGCAGTATTTT; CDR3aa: CASSFFGARTDTQYF
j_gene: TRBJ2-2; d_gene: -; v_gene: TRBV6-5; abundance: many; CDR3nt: TGTGCCAGCAGTTTCAACACCGGGGAGCTGTTTTTT; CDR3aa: CASSFNTGELFF
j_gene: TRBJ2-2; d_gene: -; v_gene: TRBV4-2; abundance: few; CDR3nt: TGTGCCAGCAGCCAAGAAGGGGAAACCGGGGAGCTGTTTTTT; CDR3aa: CASSQEGETGELFF
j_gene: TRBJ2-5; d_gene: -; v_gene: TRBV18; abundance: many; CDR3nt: TGTGCCAGCTCACCAACACAAGAGACCCAGTACTTC; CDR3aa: CASSPTQETQYF
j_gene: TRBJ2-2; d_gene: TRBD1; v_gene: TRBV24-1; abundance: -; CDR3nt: TGTGCCACCAGTGATACCGTGGGACAGGGTTCCGCCGGGGAGCTGTTTTTT; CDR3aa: CATSDTVGQGSAGELFF
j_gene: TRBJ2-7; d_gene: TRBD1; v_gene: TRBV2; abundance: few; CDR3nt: TGTGCCAGCAGTGGACAGGGGGCTGGGGAGCAGTACTTC; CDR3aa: CASSGQGAGEQYF
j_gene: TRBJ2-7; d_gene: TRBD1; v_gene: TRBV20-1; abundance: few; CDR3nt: TGCAGTGCAACAGGGGTCGAGCAGTACTTC; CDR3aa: CSATGVEQYF
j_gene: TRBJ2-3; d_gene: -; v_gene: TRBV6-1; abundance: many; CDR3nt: TGTGCCAGCAGTTCCTCCACAGGGACAGATACGCAGTATTTT; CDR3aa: CASSSSTGTDTQYF
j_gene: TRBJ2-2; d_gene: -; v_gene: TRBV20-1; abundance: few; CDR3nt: TGCAGTGCTAGCTTGACTGGATCAACCGGGGAGCTGTTTTTT; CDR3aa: CSASLTGSTGELFF
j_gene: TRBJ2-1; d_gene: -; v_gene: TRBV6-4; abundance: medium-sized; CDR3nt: TGTGCCAGCAGTGACTCTAGCGGCTCCTACAATGAGCAGTTCTTC; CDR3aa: CASSDSSGSYNEQFF
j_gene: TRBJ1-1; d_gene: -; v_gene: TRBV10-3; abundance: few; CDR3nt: TGTGCCATCAGTGAGTCAGGGAGGGAGAACACTGAAGCTTTCTTT; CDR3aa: CAISESGRENTEAFF
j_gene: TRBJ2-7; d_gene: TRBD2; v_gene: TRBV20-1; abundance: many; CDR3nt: TGCAGTGCCAAACCTAGCGGGAGTAACGAGCAGTACTTC; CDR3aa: CSAKPSGSNEQYF
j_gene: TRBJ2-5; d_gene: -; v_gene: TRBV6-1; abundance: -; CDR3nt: TGTGCCAGCAGTCTAGGGCCCCAAGAGACCCAGTACTTC; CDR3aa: CASSLGPQETQYF
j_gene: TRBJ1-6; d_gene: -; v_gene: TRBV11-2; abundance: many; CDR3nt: TGTGCCAGCAGCAAGACGGGAGGGCGGTTGGATTCACCCCTCCACTTT; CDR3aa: CASSKTGGRLDSPLHF
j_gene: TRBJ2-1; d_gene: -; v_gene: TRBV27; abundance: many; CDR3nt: TGTGCCAGCAGTTCGGGGAACTACAATGAGCAGTTCTTC; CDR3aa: CASSSGNYNEQFF
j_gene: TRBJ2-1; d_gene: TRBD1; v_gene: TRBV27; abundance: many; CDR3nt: TGTGCCAGCAGTCTGGGGACAGGGGGCTACAATGAGCAGTTCTTC; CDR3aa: CASSLGTGGYNEQFF